The TCR beta chain described here comes from a study of T cell responses to AZD1222 COVID-19 vaccine. The CDR3 has 14 residues. Germline V gene lookup returns CDR1 SGHNT and CDR2 YYREEE (reference sequence). V was pared by 4 bases and J by 4 bases, with 7 bases of the junction left unmatched. Sequencing was performed with immunoSEQ multiplex PCR; in TCRdb, only in-frame clones are kept and a portion is missing. The table shows roughly 170,000 clones, with around 92% occurring only once. This clonotype was sampled from an adult in good health. Sequencing was performed on peripheral blood, taken on day 0 of AZD1222 vaccination. The chain combines TRBV5-4 with TRBJ1-2, with 7 nucleotides matching TRBD1. DNA of the CDR3: TGTGCCAGCAGCGCGGGACAGACTCGCTATGGCTACACCTTC. Its translation: CASSAGQTRYGYTF.